The rows below give T cell receptor beta chains drawn from one sample of a study of human T cells and chemical hapten exposure. Using its own MiXCR run on the RACE reads, TCRdb lists one record per CDR3 protein. The data show roughly 100,000 distinct CDR3 sequences, 10% to 13% seen once. Specimen: whole blood, collected in connection with sensitization to the hapten diphenylcyclopropenone (DPC). These TCRs come from a woman aged 60-75 years with alopecia areata. Some clones in this sample may be carry-over from other donors' samples. Each CDR3 is given with its conserved first and last residue.

v_call	j_call	cdr3_aa
TRBV7-9	TRBJ2-7	CASSPPGLAGSTYEQYF
TRBV28	TRBJ1-1	CASSDRGLRVGAEAFF
TRBV10-3	TRBJ2-5	CAISESGEGETQYF
TRBV12-3/TRBV12-4	TRBJ1-5	CASSQGERQPQHF
TRBV7-3	TRBJ2-1	CASSPETGDEYNEQFF
TRBV29-1	TRBJ2-3	CSVLGGTPTDTQYF
TRBV6-5	TRBJ2-6	CASSYGGDGANVLTF
TRBV5-4	TRBJ2-2	CASSLDQITGELFF
TRBV21-1	TRBJ1-2	CAREDRGFNGYTF
TRBV6-5	TRBJ1-3	CASSYGPGNTIYF
TRBV11-2	TRBJ2-7	CASSLAVEQYF
TRBV30	TRBJ1-6	CAWRVTGSSYNSPLHF
TRBV29-1	TRBJ1-2	CSVEDGSVGSGGYTF
TRBV2	TRBJ2-1	CASQGLGVGNEQFF
TRBV20-1	TRBJ2-1	CSARDLSGVYNEQFF
TRBV6-6	TRBJ2-7	CASSYARQGNSAEQYF
TRBV19	TRBJ2-5	CASSRGLDQETQYF
TRBV18	TRBJ1-4	CASSPVSGLLNEKLFF
TRBV29-1	TRBJ2-5	CSVETGPETQYF
TRBV6-6	TRBJ1-5	CASSYPWGNQPQHF
TRBV19	TRBJ2-6	CASRIPDGRAFSGANVLTF
TRBV5-1	TRBJ1-2	CASSLEGGAGYTF
TRBV3-1	TRBJ2-7	CASSPPGLHEQYF
TRBV3-1	TRBJ2-7	CASSQALGLSYEQYF
TRBV20-1	TRBJ1-6	CSALGGADPAFYNSPLHF
TRBV27	TRBJ2-7	CASSLKGLGYEQYF